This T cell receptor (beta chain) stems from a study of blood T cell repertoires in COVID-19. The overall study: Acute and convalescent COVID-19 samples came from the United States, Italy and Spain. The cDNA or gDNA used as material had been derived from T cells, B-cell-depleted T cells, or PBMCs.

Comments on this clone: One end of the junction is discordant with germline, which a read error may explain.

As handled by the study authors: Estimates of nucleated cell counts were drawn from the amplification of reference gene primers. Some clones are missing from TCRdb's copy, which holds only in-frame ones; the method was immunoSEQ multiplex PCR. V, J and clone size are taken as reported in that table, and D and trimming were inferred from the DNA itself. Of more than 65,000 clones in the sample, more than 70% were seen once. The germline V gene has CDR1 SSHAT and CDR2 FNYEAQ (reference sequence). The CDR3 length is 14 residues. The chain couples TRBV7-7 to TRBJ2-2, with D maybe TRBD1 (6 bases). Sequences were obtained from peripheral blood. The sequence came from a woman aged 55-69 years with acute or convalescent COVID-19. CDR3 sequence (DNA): TGTGCTAGCAGCCCGCAGGGGCAAATCGGGGAGCTGTTTTTT. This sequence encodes CASSPQGQIGELFF.